This is a list of T cell receptor beta chains from one sample in a study of siplizumab effects on memory and regulatory T cells. Using immunoSEQ multiplex PCR, the repertoire was profiled, and TCRdb retains in-frame clones only, with some absent. The table has some 100,000 clones, about nine tenths seen once; the top ten hold around 11%. Sample: non-Treg CD4+ T cells sorted from blood. These receptors were collected from a human donor in good health. Each CDR3 is given with its conserved first and last residue. A D gene is named only where the DNA matches it firmly. Clone size appears in some rows only: once, few, many, or a class for an expanded clone.

j_call	clone_size	cdr3_length	d_call	v_call	cdr3_aa	cdr3_nt
TRBJ1-5	-	15	TRBD1	TRBV19	CASSGTEFSNQPQHF	TGTGCCAGTAGCGGGACAGAGTTTAGCAATCAGCCCCAGCATTTT
TRBJ1-2	-	13	-	TRBV13	CASSLGANYGYTF	TGTGCCAGCAGCTTAGGGGCCAACTATGGCTACACCTTC
TRBJ2-1	few	15	-	TRBV29-1	CSVEKSVSSYNEQFF	TGCAGCGTTGAAAAAAGCGTAAGCTCCTACAATGAGCAGTTCTTC
TRBJ2-7	-	14	-	TRBV5-5	CASSLIGSSYEQYF	TGTGCCAGCAGCTTGATCGGGAGTAGTTACGAGCAGTACTTC
TRBJ2-1	-	13	-	TRBV28	CASIGRDYNEQFF	TGTGCCAGCATTGGCCGGGACTACAATGAGCAGTTCTTC
TRBJ2-7	once	13	-	TRBV7-6	CASSLSTDYEQYF	TGTGCCAGCAGCTTATCGACAGATTACGAGCAGTACTTC
TRBJ1-5	-	18	-	TRBV7-2	CASSLVYSETAKGGPQHF	TGTGCCAGCAGCTTAGTATATTCGGAAACGGCTAAAGGGGGGCCCCAGCATTTT
TRBJ2-7	-	14	-	TRBV6-6	CASRPTGSSYEQYF	TGTGCCAGCAGACCGACGGGAAGCTCCTACGAGCAGTACTTC
TRBJ2-7	-	12	-	TRBV28	CASSQGVYEQYF	TGTGCCAGCAGTCAAGGAGTCTACGAGCAGTACTTC
TRBJ2-1	-	19	-	TRBV14	CASSQVSRREGYLGNEQFF	TGTGCCAGCAGCCAAGTAAGTCGGCGGGAAGGGTATTTGGGTAATGAGCAGTTCTTC
TRBJ1-3	-	15	-	TRBV5-4	CASSTDQGNGNTIYF	TGTGCCAGCAGCACGGACCAGGGGAACGGAAACACCATATATTTT
TRBJ2-2	-	17	-	TRBV18	CASSTILKDTYTGELFF	TGTGCCAGCTCAACAATCTTAAAGGACACCTACACCGGGGAGCTGTTTTTT
TRBJ1-1	-	14	-	TRBV19	CASSTPSGWTEAFF	TGTGCCAGTAGTACCCCGTCGGGGTGGACTGAAGCTTTCTTT
TRBJ1-5	-	15	TRBD1	TRBV19	CASSTQTGGHQPQHF	TGTGCCAGTAGTACCCAGACAGGGGGCCATCAGCCCCAGCATTTT
TRBJ2-7	-	12	-	TRBV30	CAWAPRAYEQYF	TGTGCCTGGGCGCCCAGGGCCTACGAGCAGTACTTC
TRBJ2-5	-	16	TRBD1	TRBV15	CATSAAGDRGLETQYF	TGTGCCACCAGCGCGGCAGGGGACAGGGGTTTAGAGACCCAGTACTTC
TRBJ2-5	-	16	TRBD2	TRBV7-7	CASSPGLAGSGETQYF	TGTGCTAGCAGCCCGGGACTAGCGGGATCGGGGGAGACCCAGTACTTC
TRBJ1-5	-	18	-	TRBV5-1	CASSLVSGSGYSNQPQHF	TGCGCCAGCAGCTTGGTTTCAGGGAGCGGGTATAGCAATCAGCCCCAGCATTTT
TRBJ1-2	-	13	-	TRBV7-9	CASSPAGFNGYTF	TGTGCCAGCAGCCCTGCCGGGTTTAATGGCTACACCTTC
TRBJ1-2	-	15	-	TRBV7-3	CASSPSGGPDYGYTF	TGTGCCAGCAGCCCCTCCGGGGGCCCCGACTATGGCTACACCTTC
TRBJ2-2	-	17	TRBD1	TRBV13	CASSRPAGTGGAGELFF	TGTGCCAGCAGCCGGCCCGCCGGGACAGGGGGGGCCGGGGAGCTGTTTTTT
TRBJ2-7	-	15	TRBD2	TRBV10-3	CAISERTSGAYEQYF	TGTGCCATCAGTGAGCGAACTAGCGGGGCCTACGAGCAGTACTTC
TRBJ1-4	-	15	-	TRBV4-3	CASSPAYATNEKLFF	TGCGCCAGCAGCCCCGCATATGCAACTAATGAAAAACTGTTTTTT
TRBJ2-2	-	15	-	TRBV7-2	CASSGGPMNTGELFF	TGTGCCAGCAGCGGGGGGCCTATGAACACCGGGGAGCTGTTTTTT
TRBJ2-4	-	11	-	TRBV28	CASTSGQVQYF	TGTGCCAGCACCTCTGGGCAGGTTCAGTACTTC
TRBJ1-2	-	11	-	TRBV20-1	CSASGAYGYTF	TGCAGTGCTAGCGGGGCCTATGGCTACACCTTC
TRBJ2-7	-	14	TRBD1	TRBV7-9	CASSSDRGAYEQYF	TGTGCCAGCAGCTCGGACAGGGGGGCCTACGAGCAGTACTTC
TRBJ2-5	-	15	-	TRBV4-2	CASSSKGEALETQYF	TGTGCCAGCAGCTCAAAGGGGGAAGCGTTGGAGACCCAGTACTTC
TRBJ2-1	-	12	-	TRBV7-2	CASSRGLDEQFF	TGTGCCAGCAGCAGGGGGTTAGATGAGCAGTTCTTC
TRBJ2-1	-	14	-	TRBV11-2	CASSRGSSYNEQFF	TGTGCCAGCAGCCGGGGGAGCTCCTACAATGAGCAGTTCTTC
TRBJ1-5	-	15	-	TRBV19	CASSLLSRGNQPQHF	TGTGCCAGTAGTCTCCTTTCACGGGGCAATCAGCCCCAGCATTTT
TRBJ1-1	-	14	-	TRBV5-4	CASSLRLQNTEAFF	TGTGCCAGCAGCTTGCGGCTACAGAACACTGAAGCTTTCTTT
TRBJ2-7	-	15	-	TRBV7-2	CASSLEGRPTYEQYF	TGTGCCAGCAGCTTAGAGGGCAGGCCAACCTACGAGCAGTACTTC
TRBJ2-1	-	14	-	TRBV11-3	CASSLGGPHNEQFF	TGTGCCAGCAGCTTAGGAGGGCCTCACAATGAGCAGTTCTTC
TRBJ1-1	-	12	-	TRBV6-6	CASSERRTEAFF	TGTGCCAGCAGTGAGAGAAGGACTGAAGCTTTCTTT
TRBJ1-4	-	17	-	TRBV29-1	CSVLVDPGKTFNEKLFF	TGCAGCGTTTTGGTGGACCCCGGAAAAACCTTTAATGAAAAACTGTTTTTT
TRBJ2-7	-	15	TRBD2	TRBV19	CASRPTSGTSIEQYF	TGTGCCAGTAGACCGACTAGCGGGACTTCCATCGAGCAGTACTTC
TRBJ2-5	-	15	-	TRBV28	CATGPGTPPRETQYF	TGTGCCACCGGGCCCGGGACGCCCCCCCGAGAGACCCAGTACTTC
TRBJ2-5	-	15	-	TRBV11-3	CASKFRGRGMETQYF	TGTGCCAGCAAATTCAGGGGGCGGGGGATGGAGACCCAGTACTTC
TRBJ1-5	-	15	TRBD1	TRBV6-5	CASSAQGTSNQPQHF	TGTGCCAGCAGTGCACAGGGGACTAGCAATCAGCCCCAGCATTTT
TRBJ1-5	once	15	-	TRBV7-2	CATQPRTGVLERQHF	TGTGCCACCCAGCCCAGGACTGGGGTTTTGGAGCGCCAGCATTTT
TRBJ1-2	-	14	TRBD1	TRBV5-6	CASSPGQLNYGYTF	TGTGCCAGCAGCCCGGGACAGCTTAACTATGGCTACACCTTC
TRBJ1-1	-	13	TRBD1	TRBV6-1	CASGDRDSAEAFF	TGTGCCAGCGGGGACAGGGATTCTGCTGAAGCTTTCTTT
TRBJ2-1	-	13	-	TRBV10-1	CASRRSGYNEQFF	TGCGCCAGCAGAAGAAGTGGCTACAATGAGCAGTTCTTC
TRBJ2-3	-	12	-	TRBV6-1	CASSGSRFTQYF	TGTGCCAGCAGTGGAAGCAGGTTTACGCAGTATTTT